These 18 T cell receptor beta chains share one sample of origin, sequenced in a study of a mutant IDH1 vaccine in newly diagnosed glioma. Antigen specificity for these receptors is unknown. The repertoire was sequenced with immunoSEQ multiplex PCR; TCRdb's copy has only in-frame clones and lacks some. The table lists 52,000 or so clones, 80% of them singletons. Time point given: week 23, last vaccination. Each dose of the vaccine consisted of 300 ug of mutant IDH1 20-mer peptide, with topical imiquimod. This sample comprised PBMCs, obtained from a glioma patient whose treatment included an IDH1 peptide vaccine. Receptors originate from a middle-aged man with glioma.

The chain uses TRBV11-2 and TRBJ2-1; D not resolved. This CDR3 contains 13 residues. Deletions cut 5 bases from V and 4 bases from J, with 9 bases between. Germline V gene sequence: CDR1 SGHAT, CDR2 FQNNGV. For the CDR3, the DNA is TGTGCCAGCAGCCTCGGGTCATACAATGAGCAGTTCTTC. Its translation: CASSLGSYNEQFF.

The CDR3 loop reads CASSLSATGTFYGYTF. The CDR3 bases are TGTGCCAGCAGCCTAAGCGCTACCGGGACTTTCTATGGCTACACCTTC. V gene TRBV7-9 combines with J gene TRBJ1-2; D may be TRBD1 (5 bases). V was pared by 5 bases and J by 4 bases, with 20 bases between. This CDR3 comprises 16 residues. Germline-derived CDR1 and CDR2 are SEHNR and FQNEAQ (reference sequence). The entire variable domain, with the rest obtained from reference TRBV7-9 and TRBJ1-2, is as follows: DTGVSQNPRHKITKRGQNVTFRCDPISEHNRLYWYRQTLGQGPEFLTYFQNEAQLEKSRLLSDRFSAERPKGSFSTLEIQRTEQGDSAMYLCASSLSATGTFYGYTFGSGTRLTVV.

The rearrangement links TRBV9 to TRBJ2-7; D may be TRBD1 (8 bases). The V end was cut by 3 bases, the J end by 5 bases, with 12 bases between. CDR1 and CDR2 from the germline V gene are SGDLS and YYNGEE. This CDR3 comprises 13 residues. The CDR3 sequence is CASSGTGRDEQYF. CDR3 sequence (DNA): TGTGCCAGCAGCGGGACAGGGAGGGACGAGCAGTACTTC.

This clone occurred a few times. This chain connects TRBV5-1 to TRBJ1-6; a weak D match, TRBD1 (5 bases). Germline V gene data show CDR1 as SGHRS and CDR2 as YFSETQ. The length of the CDR3 is 15 residues. Trimming stripped 1 base from V and 0 bases from J, with 5 bases between. CDR3: CASSLQGSYNSPLHF. The CDR3 DNA is TGCGCCAGCAGCTTGCAGGGCTCCTATAATTCACCCCTCCACTTT.

This chain connects TRBV30 to TRBJ2-1, with D possibly being TRBD2 (7 bases). The CDR3 is made up of 15 amino acids. From germline, CDR1 is GTSNPN and CDR2 SVGIG (reference sequence). Trimming removed 5 bases from V and 6 bases from J, with 20 bases in between. The CDR3 DNA follows: TGTGCCTGGGGTGATTATCTAGGGGGGGCCAATGAGCAGTTCTTC. Translating gives CAWGDYLGGANEQFF.

This rearrangement joins TRBV7-2 to TRBJ2-1, with 8 bases fitting TRBD2. Germline V CDR1 and CDR2: SGHTA, FQGNSA. This CDR3 is 15 amino acids long. J lost 9 bases, V lost 1 base, and 8 bases had no gene match. DNA for the CDR3: TGTGCCAGCAGCTTAGGAGCCGGGACTAGTAGTGAGCAGTTCTTC. It specifies CASSLGAGTSSEQFF.

The chain employs TRBV6-1 and TRBJ2-7; D is undetermined. This CDR3 is built from 15 residues. Germline loops: CDR1 MNHNS, CDR2 SASEGT. The ends were cut back, 0 bases at V and 2 bases at J, with 11 bases in the middle. The CDR3: CASSEAGRVPYEQYF. CDR3 coding DNA: TGTGCCAGCAGTGAAGCTGGACGAGTCCCCTACGAGCAGTACTTC.

The V call is TRBV6-1, the J call TRBJ1-5, with D uncertain. Germline-derived CDR1 and CDR2 are MNHNS and SASEGT. Trimming cost V 2 bases and J 1 base, with 3 bases left between them. The CDR3 spans 13 residues. As DNA, the CDR3 is TGTGCCAGCAGTGAAAGGAGCAATCAGCCCCAGCATTTT. Its protein product is CASSERSNQPQHF.

This clone was picked up a small number of times. The chain couples TRBV18 to TRBJ2-1; weak D call: TRBD1 (5 bases). Germline CDR1 and CDR2: KGHSH and LQKENI. The CDR3 extends over 13 amino acids. Between the trimmed V and J ends, which lost 11 bases and 3 bases, there was a span of 14 bases. The CDR3 spells CAGTGSYYNEQFF. The CDR3 nucleotides are TGTGCCGGCACAGGTAGCTACTACAATGAGCAGTTCTTC.

The sample holds a few counts of this clone. The CDR3 sequence: CASSQDGWDRYGYTF. Here the CDR3 DNA reads TGTGCCAGCAGCCAAGATGGATGGGACCGGTATGGCTACACCTTC. The chain employs TRBV14 and TRBJ1-2, with a weak D call TRBD1 (5 bases). CDR1 is SGHDN, CDR2 FVKESK, per germline. The ends were cut back, 0 bases at V and 5 bases at J, with 13 bases in the middle. The CDR3 extends over 15 amino acids.

V is TRBV9 and J is TRBJ2-7, with D possibly called TRBD1 or TRBD2 (6 bases each). The CDR3 is made up of 14 amino acids. V was cut by 3 bases and J by 0 bases, with 10 bases left in between. The V gene's germline CDR1 is SGDLS and CDR2 YYNGEE. CDR3 sequence: CASSGGTFSYEQYF. The DNA of the CDR3 is TGTGCCAGCAGCGGCGGGACATTCTCCTACGAGCAGTACTTC.

The chain employs TRBV6-6 and TRBJ2-7; D might be TRBD2 (6 bases). The CDR3 covers 13 residues. CDR1 and CDR2 (germline): MNHNY, SVGAGI (reference sequence). Trimming shortened V by 5 bases and J by 3 bases, and 11 bases separated the two germline ends. CDR3 DNA: TGTGCCAGCAGTGCTGGGACTGGCTACGAGCAGTACTTC. Amino acids: CASSAGTGYEQYF.

V and J are TRBV10-3 and TRBJ2-3; D is unclear. Germline lookup yields CDR1 ENHRY and CDR2 SYGVKD. The CDR3 has 13 residues. V lost 8 bases and J 4 bases, leaving 13 bases between the germline ends. The CDR3 region is CAIEALGSDTQYF. In DNA form, the CDR3 reads TGTGCCATCGAAGCTCTCGGTTCAGATACGCAGTATTTT.

The chain has TRBV29-1 and TRBJ2-3; D perhaps matches TRBD2 (7 bases). V was pared by 2 bases and J by 5 bases, with 11 bases between. The V gene's germline CDR1 is SQVTM and CDR2 ANQGSEA. This CDR3 spans 13 amino acids. The CDR3: CSVERGALDTQYF. In DNA, the CDR3 is TGCAGCGTTGAACGGGGGGCCCTAGATACGCAGTATTTT.

This clone was detected once. This chain connects TRBV6-6 to TRBJ2-1, with D maybe TRBD1 (5 bases). The CDR3 has 14 residues. Per germline, CDR1 MNHNY and CDR2 SVGAGI (reference sequence). With 3 bases removed from V and 2 bases from J, the gap between germline ends came to 8 bases. The CDR3 sequence: CASSYTGAYNEQFF. In nucleotides, the CDR3 is TGTGCCAGCAGTTATACAGGAGCCTACAATGAGCAGTTCTTC.

The J gene is TRBJ1-5, the V gene TRBV6-6; D perhaps matches TRBD1 (5 bases). Per the germline V gene, CDR1 is MNHNY and CDR2 is SVGAGI (reference sequence). Trimming took 7 bases from V and 2 from J, leaving 12 bases between them. The CDR3 length is 14 residues. CDR3 sequence (DNA): TGTGCCAGCACTGAAATGGGGGGCAATCAGCCCCAGCATTTT. It codes for CASTEMGGNQPQHF.

This clone has a handful of counts. CDR3 bases: TGTGCCAGTAGTGTTTCCGGGACAGGGAGTGAAAAACTGTTTTTT. Amino acids: CASSVSGTGSEKLFF. This rearrangement joins TRBV19 to TRBJ1-4, with 9 bases matching TRBD1. Losses at the gene ends were 5 bases for V and 7 bases for J; bases not matched to a gene: 8. Germline CDR1 LNHDA, CDR2 SQIVND (reference sequence). The CDR3 has 15 amino acids.

In DNA, the CDR3 is TGTGCCAGCAGCTTCGGCCAGGGCTACGAGCAGTACTTC. This encodes CASSFGQGYEQYF. This chain uses TRBV7-9 with TRBJ2-7; a possible D gene is TRBD1 (5 bases). V was pared by 3 bases and J by 3 bases, with 9 bases between. In germline, CDR1 is SEHNR, CDR2 FQNEAQ (reference sequence). The CDR3 is 13 residues long.